This entry concerns a single T cell receptor (beta chain). The repertoire was sequenced with immunoSEQ multiplex PCR; TCRdb's copy has only in-frame clones and lacks some. The sample contains 20,000 or so clones, approximately 86% of which appear only once. This record comes from a study of OX40 agonist ivuxolimab in advanced cancers. Study-level background: Therapy given before enrollment (anti-PD-1, anti-PD-L1 or anti-CTLA-4) was allowed, and around 40% had some. A partial response was reached by three patients: one with hepatocellular carcinoma and two with cutaneous melanoma.

The CDR3 spans 14 residues. V lost 7 bases and J 2 bases, leaving 12 bases between the germline ends. Germline values: CDR1 LNHDA, CDR2 SQIVND (reference sequence). The sample here was CD4+ or CD8+ T cells sorted from blood, taken in a trial of the OX40 agonist ivuxolimab. This sequence originates from an adult with an advanced solid tumor such as melanoma, head and neck, liver or kidney cancer. The chain is built from TRBV19 and TRBJ1-5; perhaps TRBD1 as D (5 bases). This chain's CDR3 is CASKRQSGNQPQHF. The CDR3 DNA is TGTGCCAGTAAGCGACAGTCGGGCAATCAGCCCCAGCATTTT.